This T cell receptor (beta chain) was sequenced for a study of human T cells and chemical hapten exposure (dated by TCRdb to about 2021). About the investigation overall: For sensitization, 2% DPC in acetone was applied to a roughly 2 cm by roughly 2 cm area of upper inner arm skin. Throughout the study period of 20 to 30 weeks, patients also received therapeutic DPC doses to the scalp every week. Patch testing was performed on the upper back with Finn chambers containing 0.01% DPC, and the patch tests were scored after 6 days according to International Contact Dermatitis Research Group standards. Most of the patients in the cohort were female, and the cohort covered alopecia areata with under or over 50% scalp involvement, alopecia totalis and alopecia universalis. The libraries were sequenced as a pool, and the TCR yield per sample differed mostly because of small variations in library volumes within the pool. In alopecia patients, the study followed how the peripheral blood TCR repertoire changed in vivo over primary and secondary sensitization to diphenylcyclopropenone (DPC), a hapten. Patient blood was sampled pre-sensitization (week 0) and at 2, 6 and about 24 weeks after DPC sensitization. About 30 alopecia patients provided blood for TCR sequencing at one to four time points (pre-sensitization, 2, 6 and 24 weeks).

The sample holds a few counts of this clonotype. Its antigen is unknown. It is unclear where the CDR3 begins or ends on the DNA, so no DNA is shown, and the CDR3 is as TCRdb lists it. Counted from cysteine to phenylalanine, this CDR3 has 14 amino acids. The germline V gene encodes CDR1 MDHEN and CDR2 SYDVKM. The receptor library was made with RACE. Sequenced on a NextSeq 500. During library preparation, unique molecular identifiers were attached to individual cDNA molecules so that TCRs could be counted quantitatively and reproducibly. For every blood RNA sample, sequencing covered both the TCR alpha and TCR beta chains. The authors' pipeline ran thus. Samples had a median of about 96,000 TCRs, with a range from 23,224 to 690,600. The Decombinator software suite was used to annotate V, J and CDR3 in the TCR reads. For the PS versus PT1 abundance plots, all samples were subsampled to the same number of TCRs (28,000). TCRs were defined as expanded if absent before sensitization and observed at least eight times at the 2-week time point. Through fastp at Q25 and MiXCR, TCRdb rebuilt clones from the public reads, retaining in-frame beta chains. Rows merge per CDR3 protein into single entries with the most common DNA and genes. Here the V and J calls rest on TCRdb's processing, not on the authors' analysis. This sample comprises 150,000 to 200,000 distinct CDR3 sequences, 20% to 25% of them detected only once. Jointly, the top ten make up approximately 2.3% of the sample.

The time point label on this specimen signifies: patch test 3, about 24 weeks after DPC sensitization. The intended sense of this specimen's treatment or condition label: therapeutic diphenylcyclopropenone sensitization with weekly scalp DPC. Blood at each patch-test visit was drawn before the patch test was applied. To be eligible, patients had to be aged 18 to 70, diagnosed with alopecia and judged suitable for DPC therapy, while pregnant patients were excluded. Total RNA was isolated from unfractionated whole blood collected in Tempus Blood RNA tubes. The investigation overall reported the following: After repeated subsampling, changes were observed in the strength of the expansion versus patch-test correlation and in the threshold at which the correlation became significant. No change with DPC sensitization was found in the number of TCRs above 1 in 1000 frequency, and no evidence of global repertoire structure alterations was found. Patch test score correlated positively with the number of PT1 expanded TCRs, reaching significance at thresholds 8, 16 and 32 but not at 4. Because all patients had alopecia, a presumed autoimmune disease, the immune response of the patients might differ from that of healthy individuals. Expanded TCRs formed significantly more large CDR3 similarity clusters than pre-sensitization or healthy control sets, consistent with antigen-driven responses.

The sequenced sample was whole blood, obtained in connection with sensitization to the hapten diphenylcyclopropenone (DPC). This TCR came from a middle-aged woman with alopecia areata. Some clones in this sample may be carry-over from other donors' samples. The chain is assembled from TRBV28 and TRBJ1-2; TRBD1 reflects the table's D call only, with no check against the DNA. The CDR3 corresponds to CASSFGPGIYGYTF.